Presented here are 20 T cell receptor beta chains from one specimen sequenced in a study of cytomegalovirus exposure and HLA in healthy donors. This PCR relied on a set of 60 Vbeta primers and 13 Jbeta primers. Some clones are missing from TCRdb's copy, which holds only in-frame ones; the method was immunoSEQ multiplex PCR. This sample contains 180,000 or so clones. Sequenced sample: PBMCs. The receptors originated from a woman aged 18-29 years in good health and CMV-seropositive.

The J gene is TRBJ2-7, the V gene TRBV14; 7 bases fit TRBD1. Germline CDR1 reads SGHDN; CDR2 reads FVKESK. This CDR3 is built from 14 residues. The V gene end was trimmed by 1 base and the J gene end by 5 bases; junction bases not matched to a gene: 5. CDR3 region: CASSQGTGWDEQYF. The CDR3 DNA follows: TGTGCCAGCAGCCAAGGGACAGGTTGGGACGAGCAGTACTTC.

The rearrangement joins TRBV5-1 to TRBJ2-1, with TRBD2 identical over 11 bases. Germline-derived CDR1 and CDR2 are SGHRS and YFSETQ. The CDR3 is made up of 16 amino acids. With V trimmed by 4 bases and J by 0 bases, 3 bases remained unmatched. CDR3 bases: TGCGCCAGCAGCCGGACTAGCGGGCCCTCCTACAATGAGCAGTTCTTC. Its protein product is CASSRTSGPSYNEQFF.

The CDR3, as DNA: TGTGCCAGCAGTCCTAGGGGCTATGGCTACACCTTC. Translation gives CASSPRGYGYTF. The chain couples TRBV5-6 to TRBJ1-2, with D maybe TRBD1 (5 bases). The CDR3 spans 12 residues. V lost 5 bases and J lost 4, with 9 bases in between. Germline V gene data show CDR1 as SGHDT and CDR2 as YYEEEE.

The genes are TRBV4-3 and TRBJ1-1; D perhaps matches TRBD1 (6 bases). Trimming stripped 0 bases from V and 10 bases from J, with 18 bases between. Germline V lookup: CDR1 LGHNA, CDR2 YSLEER. There are 15 residues in the CDR3. The CDR3 protein is CASSQDRGLGGGAFF. In DNA form, the CDR3 reads TGCGCCAGCAGCCAAGATCGGGGGTTAGGGGGGGGAGCTTTCTTT.

The J gene is TRBJ2-2, the V gene TRBV5-1; possible D gene TRBD1, 6 bases. The CDR3 is 15 residues long. V lost 4 bases, J lost 0 bases, and 10 bases lay in between. Germline V gene lookup returns CDR1 SGHRS and CDR2 YFSETQ. DNA of the CDR3: TGCGCCAGCAGCGAACAGGGAGCGAACACCGGGGAGCTGTTTTTT. Translating gives CASSEQGANTGELFF.

This chain joins TRBV6-1 and TRBJ1-3, with D unclear. V lost 4 bases and J 4 bases, leaving 11 bases between the germline ends. CDR1 is MNHNS and CDR2 is SASEGT in the germline V gene. The CDR3 is 14 residues long. The CDR3 nucleotides are TGTGCCAGCAGTGCGAGGCCGGGGGGAAACACCATATATTTT. It translates to CASSARPGGNTIYF.

The genes are TRBV6-1 and TRBJ2-3; 10 positions agree with TRBD1. The germline V gene has CDR1 MNHNS and CDR2 SASEGT. Unmatched junction bases numbered 8, after V lost 1 base and J lost 7 bases. The CDR3 is 16 amino acids. CDR3 bases: TGTGCCAGCAGTGAAGGTCGGACAGGGGGACGAAATACGCAGTATTTT. Translation: CASSEGRTGGRNTQYF.

With respect to this clone: Other DNA sequences in this specimen translate into the identical CDR3. This sequence joins TRBV4-1 and TRBJ1-2, with D possibly matching TRBD1 (6 bases). The CDR3 has 14 amino acids. Germline V lookup: CDR1 MGHRA, CDR2 YSYEKL. Trimming cost V 0 bases and J 4 bases, with 9 bases left between them. CDR3 nucleotide sequence: TGCGCCAGCAGCCAAGAACAGGGATCCTATGGCTACACCTTC. Protein: CASSQEQGSYGYTF.

The genes are TRBV11-3 and TRBJ2-7; D is undetermined. Germline assignment: CDR1 SGHNT and CDR2 YENEEA. V gave up 6 bases and J gave up 3 bases, with 18 bases separating them. This CDR3 comprises 15 residues. The CDR3: CASSPRWVMDYEQYF. The CDR3 DNA sequence: TGTGCCAGCAGTCCGAGGTGGGTGATGGACTACGAGCAGTACTTC.

This sequence joins TRBV5-8 and TRBJ1-6; D uncertain. Trimming pared 0 bases from V and 3 bases from J, leaving 16 bases between. The germline V gene has CDR1 SGHTS and CDR2 YDEGEE. The length of the CDR3 is 18 residues. This chain's CDR3 is CASSLGQVGGSYNSPLHF. The CDR3 nucleotides read TGTGCCAGCAGCTTGGGCCAGGTCGGTGGGAGCTATAATTCACCCCTCCACTTT.

The J gene is TRBJ2-5, the V gene TRBV4-1, with D possibly being TRBD1 (6 bases). The CDR3 runs to 14 residues. CDR1 and CDR2 from the germline V gene are MGHRA and YSYEKL. The V end was cut by 1 base, the J end by 9 bases, with 15 bases between. CDR3 amino acids: CASSQVAGDRSQYF. DNA of the CDR3: TGCGCCAGCAGCCAAGTGGCTGGAGACAGGTCCCAGTACTTC.

The chain is built from TRBV29-1 and TRBJ1-5; TRBD1 might be the D (5 bases). Trimming took off 5 bases at V and 4 bases at J, with 9 bases between the two ends. CDR1 and CDR2 (germline): SQVTM, ANQGSEA. The CDR3 consists of 12 residues. The CDR3 loop is CSVRSGNQPQHF. As DNA, the CDR3 is TGCAGCGTTCGGTCAGGGAATCAGCCCCAGCATTTT. Together with reference TRBV29-1 and TRBJ1-5, the CDR3 gives the full variable domain: SAVISQKPSRDICQRGTSLTIQCQVDSQVTMMFWYRQQPGQSLTLIATANQGSEATYESGFVIDKFPISRPNLTFSTLTVSNMSPEDSSIYLCSVRSGNQPQHFGDGTRLSIL.

The chain recombines TRBV4-1 with TRBJ2-7, with no clear D. Germline-derived CDR1 and CDR2 are MGHRA and YSYEKL. This CDR3 is 17 amino acids long. Trimming took 4 bases from V and 1 from J, leaving 20 bases between them. The CDR3 loop is CASSLQSWYRESYEQYF. The CDR3 coding sequence is TGCGCCAGCAGCCTCCAATCGTGGTACAGAGAATCCTACGAGCAGTACTTC.

The chain uses TRBV4-2 and TRBJ2-3; 11 nucleotides align to TRBD2. Germline V CDR1 and CDR2: LGHNA, YNFKEQ. J gave up 8 bases and V 0 bases, and 7 bases lay outside the gene matches. This CDR3 contains 16 residues. This CDR3 reads CASSQEMVAGGITQYF. The CDR3 DNA reads as TGTGCCAGCAGCCAAGAAATGGTAGCGGGGGGGATTACGCAGTATTTT.

The chain joins TRBV5-1 to TRBJ2-7; maybe TRBD1 (6 bases). Germline values: CDR1 SGHRS, CDR2 YFSETQ. This CDR3 has 14 residues. Trimming removed 4 bases at V and 2 bases at J, with 13 bases between. The CDR3 sequence: CASSPTGSAYEQYF. CDR3 DNA: TGCGCCAGCAGCCCGACAGGTTCTGCCTACGAGCAGTACTTC.

The genes are TRBV4-1 and TRBJ1-4; D might be TRBD1 (6 bases). CDR3 length: 14 residues. CDR1 MGHRA and CDR2 YSYEKL come from the germline V gene. V lost 4 bases and J 5 bases, leaving 11 bases between the germline ends. As DNA, the CDR3 is TGCGCCAGCAGCCTGACAGGAATAAATGAAAAACTGTTTTTT. This sequence encodes CASSLTGINEKLFF.

The V and J genes are TRBV5-6 and TRBJ1-4; D unresolved. The CDR3 runs 14 residues. Deletions cut 0 bases from V and 6 bases from J, with 9 bases between. Germline V gives CDR1 SGHDT, CDR2 YYEEEE. DNA of the CDR3: TGTGCCAGCAGCTTGGCCGGCGAGGATGAAAAACTGTTTTTT. Its protein product is CASSLAGEDEKLFF.

The chain carries TRBV27 and TRBJ2-3, with TRBD2 identical over 13 bases. The CDR3 is made up of 16 amino acids. The ends lost 4 bases at V and 4 bases at J; junction bases unmatched: 5. Germline values: CDR1 MNHEY, CDR2 SMNVEV (reference sequence). The CDR3 reads CASSSRTSGSPDTQYF. The DNA of the CDR3 is TGTGCCAGCAGTTCTCGGACTAGCGGGAGCCCAGATACGCAGTATTTT.

This chain joins TRBV5-6 and TRBJ2-3; 9 nucleotides line up with TRBD1. Trimming took 3 bases from V and 6 from J; bases not matched to a gene: 8. This CDR3 contains 15 residues. Germline loops: CDR1 SGHDT, CDR2 YYEEEE. The CDR3 region is CASSSGQGRTDTQYF. The DNA of the CDR3 is TGTGCCAGCAGCTCGGGACAGGGAAGGACGGATACGCAGTATTTT. Complete variable domain (other parts from reference TRBV5-6 and TRBJ2-3): DAGVTQSPTHLIKTRGQQVTLRCSPKSGHDTVSWYQQALGQGPQFIFQYYEEEERQRGNFPDRFSGHQFPNYSSELNVNALLLGDSALYLCASSSGQGRTDTQYFGPGTRLTVL.

This chain links TRBV30 with TRBJ1-3, with D possibly matching TRBD1 (5 bases). Per germline, CDR1 GTSNPN and CDR2 SVGIG (reference sequence). V was clipped by 2 bases and J by 0 bases, with 14 bases between them. The CDR3 runs to 16 residues. The CDR3: CAWSTGGKNSGNTIYF. The CDR3 nucleotides are TGTGCCTGGAGTACAGGTGGAAAGAACTCTGGAAACACCATATATTTT.